The source of this TCR beta chain is a study of tumor-infiltrating lymphocytes in primary liver carcinoma. The wider study: The patients, men and women alike, were aged 30 to 69 years. Regardless of tissue type, samples showed similar yields of roughly 3.5 to 7.5 million productive TCRbeta reads. Study results and caveats: Compared with tumor region pairs, tumor-adjacent and tumor-blood pairs overlapped less. There was no comparison of CD4+ and CD8+ repertoires, as samples were bulk unsorted.

The input was around 0.5 ug total RNA; TCR beta cDNA was made from it with a constant-region primer. Libraries covering TCR beta were generated through three nested multiplex PCR rounds (using a slightly modified ARM-PCR). The first two PCR rounds used TRBV1-TRBV30 forward primers with a C-beta reverse primer, nine to eleven cycles each. TCRdb re-called the multiplex PCR reads through MiXCR, storing one row per CDR3 protein. The sample carries 250,000 to 350,000 distinct CDR3 sequences, 58% recorded once. This CDR3 is built from 15 residues. Germline CDR1 LGHNA, CDR2 YNFKEQ. V was clipped by 0 bases and J by 7 bases, with 13 bases between them. This clonotype has a count of ten or more. Its antigen is not known. For blood RNA, unsorted whole blood served as the source, and germline DNA was extracted too.

This clonotype originated in a woman in her twenties or thirties with primary liver carcinoma and hepatitis B virus infection. The gene calls are TRBV4-2 and TRBJ2-1; the D is unclear. The sample taken for sequencing was peripheral blood. The DNA for the CDR3 is TGTGCCAGCAGCCAAGACCCAGCCTGGCGGAATGAGCAGTTCTTC. Amino acid sequence: CASSQDPAWRNEQFF.